This T cell receptor beta chain was identified in a study of blood T cell repertoires in COVID-19. Authors' analysis steps: From reference gene primer amplification, estimates of nucleated cell counts were derived. Here immunoSEQ multiplex PCR was the method, and the copy in TCRdb shows in-frame clones only, minus some. That table is the source of V, J and clone size, and D and trimming were worked out from the DNA. This repertoire shows some 250,000 clones, roughly 87% found once; its top ten account for roughly 0.8%. This CDR3 contains 15 residues. V trimming: 8 bases; J trimming: 2 bases; junction bases outside the gene matches: 8. The germline CDR1 and CDR2 sequences are LNHDA and SQIVND (reference sequence).

The J gene is TRBJ2-1, the V gene TRBV19; TRBD2 agrees at 8 bases. Sequencing used peripheral blood. This TCR was sampled from a woman aged 25-40 years with acute or convalescent COVID-19. CDR3 DNA: TGTGCCAGTGGCACTAGCGGAAATCCCTACAATGAGCAGTTCTTC. Amino acid sequence: CASGTSGNPYNEQFF.